The rows below give T cell receptor beta chains drawn from one sample of a study of shared clonotypes between healthy human individuals. Method: immunoSEQ multiplex PCR; TCRdb's copy keeps in-frame clones and lacks some. The data contain about 2 million clones, 90% to 95% of them seen just once; the ten biggest clones take up 0.13%. The sequenced sample consisted of naive CD4+ T cells sorted from blood. The receptors come from a man in his late teens or twenties in good health. CDR3s include the opening cysteine and the closing phenylalanine or tryptophan. A D gene is named only where the DNA matches it firmly. The size entry is marked missing in some rows and otherwise reads once, few, many or a size class.

clone size: -; J gene: TRBJ2-5; D gene: TRBD2; V gene: TRBV6-1; CDR3 protein: CASSDTGLAGAETQYF; CDR3 DNA: TGTGCCAGCAGTGATACAGGACTAGCGGGGGCAGAGACCCAGTACTTC
clone size: -; J gene: TRBJ2-4; D gene: -; V gene: TRBV7-2; CDR3 protein: CASSSASRFNIQYF; CDR3 DNA: TGTGCCAGCAGCTCGGCTAGCCGCTTTAACATTCAGTACTTC
clone size: -; J gene: TRBJ1-3; D gene: -; V gene: TRBV6-5; CDR3 protein: CASRPLGSGNTIYF; CDR3 DNA: TGTGCCAGCAGACCCTTGGGCTCTGGAAACACCATATATTTT
clone size: -; J gene: TRBJ2-5; D gene: -; V gene: TRBV5-4; CDR3 protein: CASSLERGVKQETQYF; CDR3 DNA: TGTGCCAGCAGCTTGGAGAGGGGGGTCAAACAAGAGACCCAGTACTTC
clone size: -; J gene: TRBJ2-7; D gene: -; V gene: TRBV18; CDR3 protein: CASSPLGAYEQYF; CDR3 DNA: TGTGCCAGCTCACCATTGGGAGCCTACGAGCAGTACTTC
clone size: -; J gene: TRBJ1-2; D gene: -; V gene: TRBV4-3; CDR3 protein: CASSQDPTGNYGYTF; CDR3 DNA: TGCGCCAGCAGCCAAGATCCAACTGGGAACTATGGCTACACCTTC
clone size: -; J gene: TRBJ1-6; D gene: -; V gene: TRBV4-1; CDR3 protein: CASSQEVGGSYNSPLHF; CDR3 DNA: TGCGCCAGCAGCCAAGAGGTGGGGGGCTCCTATAATTCACCCCTCCACTTT
clone size: -; J gene: TRBJ2-7; D gene: TRBD1; V gene: TRBV7-8; CDR3 protein: CASSLAGTGGTYEQYF; CDR3 DNA: TGTGCCAGCAGCTTAGCGGGGACAGGGGGAACCTACGAGCAGTACTTC
clone size: -; J gene: TRBJ2-7; D gene: -; V gene: TRBV11-2; CDR3 protein: CASSLRVYEQYF; CDR3 DNA: TGTGCCAGCAGCTTACGGGTCTACGAGCAGTACTTC
clone size: -; J gene: TRBJ1-2; D gene: -; V gene: TRBV11-2; CDR3 protein: CASSLDSAGPGYTF; CDR3 DNA: TGTGCCAGCAGCTTAGATTCCGCTGGGCCGGGCTACACCTTC
clone size: once; J gene: TRBJ1-3; D gene: TRBD1; V gene: TRBV25-1; CDR3 protein: CASRETGGGNTIYF; CDR3 DNA: TGTGCCAGCAGGGAAACAGGGGGCGGAAACACCATATATTTT
clone size: -; J gene: TRBJ2-5; D gene: -; V gene: TRBV19; CDR3 protein: CASSPIERAHQETQYF; CDR3 DNA: TGTGCCAGTAGTCCCATCGAACGGGCTCATCAAGAGACCCAGTACTTC
clone size: -; J gene: TRBJ1-1; D gene: -; V gene: TRBV2; CDR3 protein: CASSVFQGVTEAFF; CDR3 DNA: TGTGCCAGCAGTGTGTTCCAGGGCGTCACTGAAGCTTTCTTT
clone size: -; J gene: TRBJ2-1; D gene: TRBD2; V gene: TRBV7-8; CDR3 protein: CASSRAGGRGNEQFF; CDR3 DNA: TGTGCCAGCAGCCGAGCGGGCGGGAGAGGTAATGAGCAGTTCTTC
clone size: -; J gene: TRBJ2-1; D gene: TRBD2; V gene: TRBV6-6; CDR3 protein: CASSYGAGGIYNEQFF; CDR3 DNA: TGTGCCAGCAGTTACGGAGCGGGGGGAATCTACAATGAGCAGTTCTTC
clone size: -; J gene: TRBJ2-2; D gene: -; V gene: TRBV29-1; CDR3 protein: CSVRVGHATGELFF; CDR3 DNA: TGCAGCGTTCGTGTCGGACACGCGACCGGGGAGCTGTTTTTT
clone size: -; J gene: TRBJ2-7; D gene: TRBD1; V gene: TRBV27; CDR3 protein: CASRRGTGIYEQYF; CDR3 DNA: TGTGCCAGCAGGCGAGGGACAGGGATATACGAGCAGTACTTC
clone size: -; J gene: TRBJ2-3; D gene: -; V gene: TRBV19; CDR3 protein: CASSGTSTVVQYF; CDR3 DNA: TGTGCCAGTAGTGGGACATCAACGGTAGTACAGTATTTT
clone size: -; J gene: TRBJ1-5; D gene: -; V gene: TRBV7-9; CDR3 protein: CASSPGDASNQPQHF; CDR3 DNA: TGTGCCAGCAGCCCAGGGGACGCCAGCAATCAGCCCCAGCATTTT
clone size: -; J gene: TRBJ1-2; D gene: -; V gene: TRBV14; CDR3 protein: CASSPGRQYYGYTF; CDR3 DNA: TGTGCCAGCAGCCCGGGACGGCAATACTATGGCTACACCTTC
clone size: -; J gene: TRBJ2-2; D gene: -; V gene: TRBV28; CDR3 protein: CASSPPRPGPGELFF; CDR3 DNA: TGTGCCAGCAGCCCACCACGACCCGGGCCCGGGGAGCTGTTTTTT
clone size: -; J gene: TRBJ2-3; D gene: -; V gene: TRBV10-3; CDR3 protein: CAISVGEFTDTQYF; CDR3 DNA: TGTGCCATCAGTGTCGGGGAGTTCACAGATACGCAGTATTTT
clone size: -; J gene: TRBJ1-5; D gene: -; V gene: TRBV6-4; CDR3 protein: CASSDRQAPFYSNQPQHF; CDR3 DNA: TGTGCCAGCAGTGACAGGCAGGCTCCGTTTTATAGCAATCAGCCCCAGCATTTT
clone size: -; J gene: TRBJ2-7; D gene: -; V gene: TRBV5-6; CDR3 protein: CASSSLGLKPYEQYF; CDR3 DNA: TGTGCCAGCAGCTCCCTAGGGCTCAAACCCTACGAGCAGTACTTC
clone size: -; J gene: TRBJ2-1; D gene: -; V gene: TRBV5-1; CDR3 protein: CASSPPPSSYNEQFF; CDR3 DNA: TGCGCCAGCAGCCCCCCACCGAGCTCCTACAATGAGCAGTTCTTC
clone size: -; J gene: TRBJ2-3; D gene: TRBD1; V gene: TRBV10-1; CDR3 protein: CASKGQLSTDTQYF; CDR3 DNA: TGCGCCAGCAAGGGACAGCTCAGCACAGATACGCAGTATTTT
clone size: -; J gene: TRBJ2-2; D gene: TRBD1; V gene: TRBV9; CDR3 protein: CASSVEAGGAGELFF; CDR3 DNA: TGTGCCAGCAGCGTAGAGGCAGGGGGTGCCGGGGAGCTGTTTTTT
clone size: -; J gene: TRBJ2-7; D gene: TRBD1; V gene: TRBV15; CDR3 protein: CATSRDRTGVYEQYF; CDR3 DNA: TGTGCCACCAGCAGAGACCGGACAGGGGTCTACGAGCAGTACTTC
clone size: -; J gene: TRBJ2-7; D gene: TRBD2; V gene: TRBV6-5; CDR3 protein: CASSSGGLGAYEQYF; CDR3 DNA: TGTGCCAGCAGTTCGGGAGGGCTCGGGGCTTACGAGCAGTACTTC
clone size: once; J gene: TRBJ1-2; D gene: -; V gene: TRBV27; CDR3 protein: CASSLSRGGYGYTF; CDR3 DNA: TGTGCCAGCAGTTTATCTCGGGGGGGGTATGGCTACACCTTC
clone size: -; J gene: TRBJ2-3; D gene: TRBD2; V gene: TRBV19; CDR3 protein: CASSRGSGSTDTQYF; CDR3 DNA: TGTGCCAGTAGTAGAGGTAGCGGGAGCACAGATACGCAGTATTTT
clone size: -; J gene: TRBJ1-5; D gene: TRBD1; V gene: TRBV19; CDR3 protein: CASTNRDRGPRQPQHF; CDR3 DNA: TGTGCCAGTACCAATAGGGACAGGGGGCCGAGACAGCCCCAGCATTTT
clone size: -; J gene: TRBJ2-2; D gene: TRBD1; V gene: TRBV27; CDR3 protein: CASSLGTGGGTGELFF; CDR3 DNA: TGTGCCAGCAGTTTAGGGACAGGTGGGGGCACCGGGGAGCTGTTTTTT
clone size: -; J gene: TRBJ2-1; D gene: -; V gene: TRBV5-4; CDR3 protein: CASSVGGWDNEQFF; CDR3 DNA: TGTGCCAGCAGCGTGGGAGGCTGGGACAATGAGCAGTTCTTC
clone size: -; J gene: TRBJ1-1; D gene: TRBD1; V gene: TRBV29-1; CDR3 protein: CSITLTGAGTEAFF; CDR3 DNA: TGCAGCATAACTCTGACAGGGGCGGGCACTGAAGCTTTCTTT
clone size: -; J gene: TRBJ1-2; D gene: -; V gene: TRBV4-1; CDR3 protein: CASSQDGAGDPYGYTF; CDR3 DNA: TGCGCCAGCAGCCAAGATGGGGCCGGGGACCCCTATGGCTACACCTTC
clone size: once; J gene: TRBJ1-2; D gene: TRBD1; V gene: TRBV7-3; CDR3 protein: CASSQTSGTANYGYTF; CDR3 DNA: TGTGCCAGCAGCCAGACGAGCGGGACAGCTAACTATGGCTACACCTTC
clone size: -; J gene: TRBJ2-7; D gene: -; V gene: TRBV7-2; CDR3 protein: CASSSRASTYEQYF; CDR3 DNA: TGTGCCAGCAGCTCCAGGGCTTCAACCTACGAGCAGTACTTC
clone size: -; J gene: TRBJ2-7; D gene: -; V gene: TRBV10-3; CDR3 protein: CAISESGSWYF; CDR3 DNA: TGTGCCATCAGTGAGTCGGGGTCCTGGTACTTC
clone size: -; J gene: TRBJ1-4; D gene: TRBD1; V gene: TRBV6-1; CDR3 protein: CASRLRDSNEKLFF; CDR3 DNA: TGTGCCAGCAGACTCCGGGACAGCAATGAAAAACTGTTTTTT
clone size: -; J gene: TRBJ2-4; D gene: -; V gene: TRBV9; CDR3 protein: CASSVVGQAIAKNIQYF; CDR3 DNA: TGTGCCAGCAGCGTAGTGGGGCAGGCCATAGCCAAAAACATTCAGTACTTC
clone size: -; J gene: TRBJ2-1; D gene: TRBD2; V gene: TRBV11-2; CDR3 protein: CASSSGGGSSYNEQFF; CDR3 DNA: TGTGCCAGCAGCTCCGGCGGGGGGAGCTCCTACAATGAGCAGTTCTTC
clone size: once; J gene: TRBJ1-6; D gene: TRBD1; V gene: TRBV5-1; CDR3 protein: CASSYRGPESPLHF; CDR3 DNA: TGCGCCAGCAGCTACAGGGGGCCGGAGTCACCCCTCCACTTT
clone size: -; J gene: TRBJ1-4; D gene: -; V gene: TRBV30; CDR3 protein: CAWSFTPEKLFF; CDR3 DNA: TGTGCCTGGAGTTTTACACCAGAAAAACTGTTTTTT
clone size: once; J gene: TRBJ1-5; D gene: TRBD1; V gene: TRBV28; CDR3 protein: CASSRTGVSNQPQHF; CDR3 DNA: TGTGCCAGCAGCAGGACAGGTGTTAGCAATCAGCCCCAGCATTTT
clone size: once; J gene: TRBJ1-2; D gene: -; V gene: TRBV9; CDR3 protein: CASSPTPNYGYTF; CDR3 DNA: TGTGCCAGCAGCCCAACCCCGAACTATGGCTACACCTTC
clone size: -; J gene: TRBJ1-2; D gene: -; V gene: TRBV30; CDR3 protein: CAWYSYGYTF; CDR3 DNA: TGTGCCTGGTACAGCTATGGCTACACCTTC
clone size: -; J gene: TRBJ1-6; D gene: -; V gene: TRBV4-1; CDR3 protein: CASSQGSGYNSPLHF; CDR3 DNA: TGCGCCAGCAGCCAAGGTAGCGGCTATAATTCACCCCTCCACTTT
clone size: -; J gene: TRBJ2-3; D gene: TRBD2; V gene: TRBV6-6; CDR3 protein: CASSYRGLARTDTQYF; CDR3 DNA: TGTGCCAGCAGTTACAGGGGACTAGCGCGCACAGATACGCAGTATTTT
clone size: -; J gene: TRBJ1-1; D gene: -; V gene: TRBV7-2; CDR3 protein: CASSPADEAFF; CDR3 DNA: TGTGCCAGCAGCCCGGCAGATGAAGCTTTCTTT
clone size: -; J gene: TRBJ2-3; D gene: TRBD2; V gene: TRBV4-3; CDR3 protein: CASSQGLAGGIMDTQYF; CDR3 DNA: TGCGCCAGCAGCCAGGGACTAGCGGGAGGGATAATGGATACGCAGTATTTT